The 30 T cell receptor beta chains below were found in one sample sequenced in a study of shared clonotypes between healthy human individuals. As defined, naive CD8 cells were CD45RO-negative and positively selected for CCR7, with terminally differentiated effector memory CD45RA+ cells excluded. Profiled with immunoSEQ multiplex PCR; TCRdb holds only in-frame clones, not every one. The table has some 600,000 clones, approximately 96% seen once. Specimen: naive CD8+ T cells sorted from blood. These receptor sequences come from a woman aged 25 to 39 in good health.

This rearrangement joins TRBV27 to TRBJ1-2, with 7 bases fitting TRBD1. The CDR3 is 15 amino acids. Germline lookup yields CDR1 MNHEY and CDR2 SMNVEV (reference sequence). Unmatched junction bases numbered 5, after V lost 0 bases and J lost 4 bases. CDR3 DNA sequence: TGTGCCAGCAGTTTATCGATCGGGACAGTCTATGGCTACACCTTC. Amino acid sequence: CASSLSIGTVYGYTF.

For the CDR3, the DNA is TGTGCCATCAGTTCGGGATGGACAGCCGCCGATCAGCCCCAGCATTTT. Amino acids: CAISSGWTAADQPQHF. V usage is TRBV10-3 and J usage is TRBJ1-5, with a tentative D call TRBD1 (6 bases). The V gene's germline CDR1 is ENHRY and CDR2 SYGVKD. The CDR3 is 16 amino acids. V shed 5 bases and J shed 5 bases, with 19 bases lying between them.

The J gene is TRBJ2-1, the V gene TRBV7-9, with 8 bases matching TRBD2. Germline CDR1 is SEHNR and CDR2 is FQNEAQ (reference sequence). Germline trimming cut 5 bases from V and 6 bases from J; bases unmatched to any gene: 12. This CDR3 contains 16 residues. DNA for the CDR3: TGTGCCAGCAGCGCCCCGGGTGGCGGGAGGCGCAATGAGCAGTTCTTC. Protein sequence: CASSAPGGGRRNEQFF.

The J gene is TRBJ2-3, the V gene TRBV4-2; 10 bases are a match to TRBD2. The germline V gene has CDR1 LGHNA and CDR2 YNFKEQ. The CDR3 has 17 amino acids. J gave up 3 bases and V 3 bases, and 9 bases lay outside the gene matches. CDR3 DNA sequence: TGTGCCAGCAGCCATTCGCTAGCGGGAGAGGCAACAGATACGCAGTATTTT. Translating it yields CASSHSLAGEATDTQYF.

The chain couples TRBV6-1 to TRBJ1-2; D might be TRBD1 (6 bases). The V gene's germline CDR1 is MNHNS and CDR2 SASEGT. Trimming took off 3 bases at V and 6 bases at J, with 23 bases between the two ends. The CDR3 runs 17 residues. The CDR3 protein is CASSDQIGSTGADGYTF. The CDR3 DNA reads TGTGCCAGCAGTGACCAAATAGGATCGACAGGAGCGGATGGCTACACCTTC.

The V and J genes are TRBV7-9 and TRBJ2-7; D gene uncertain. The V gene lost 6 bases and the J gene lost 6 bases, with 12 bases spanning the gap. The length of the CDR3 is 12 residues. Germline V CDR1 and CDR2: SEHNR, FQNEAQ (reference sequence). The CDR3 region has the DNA TGTGCCAGCAGGGGGAATCGAGGCGAGCAGTACTTC. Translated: CASRGNRGEQYF.

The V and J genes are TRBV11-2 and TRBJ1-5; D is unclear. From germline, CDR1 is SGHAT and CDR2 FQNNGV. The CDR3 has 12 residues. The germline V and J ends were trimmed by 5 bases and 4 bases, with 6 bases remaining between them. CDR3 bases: TGTGCCAGCAGCCACCTAAATCAGCCCCAGCATTTT. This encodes CASSHLNQPQHF.

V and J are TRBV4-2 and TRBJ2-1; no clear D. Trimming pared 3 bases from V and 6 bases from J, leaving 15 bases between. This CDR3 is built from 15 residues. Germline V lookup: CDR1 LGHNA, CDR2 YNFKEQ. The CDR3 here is CASSQGILVANEQFF. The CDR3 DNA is TGTGCCAGCAGCCAGGGGATCTTGGTAGCCAATGAGCAGTTCTTC.

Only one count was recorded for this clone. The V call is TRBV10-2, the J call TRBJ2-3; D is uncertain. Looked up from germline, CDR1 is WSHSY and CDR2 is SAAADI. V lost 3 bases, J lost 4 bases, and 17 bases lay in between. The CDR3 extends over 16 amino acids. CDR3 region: CASSDPVFLDPDTQYF. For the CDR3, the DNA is TGCGCCAGCAGTGACCCAGTGTTCCTAGACCCAGATACGCAGTATTTT.

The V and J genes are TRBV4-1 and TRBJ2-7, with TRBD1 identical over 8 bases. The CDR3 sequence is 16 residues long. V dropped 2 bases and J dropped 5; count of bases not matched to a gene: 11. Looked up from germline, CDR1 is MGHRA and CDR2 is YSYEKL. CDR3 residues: CASSQLPTGVIHEQYF. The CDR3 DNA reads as TGCGCCAGCAGCCAACTCCCGACAGGGGTAATCCACGAGCAGTACTTC.

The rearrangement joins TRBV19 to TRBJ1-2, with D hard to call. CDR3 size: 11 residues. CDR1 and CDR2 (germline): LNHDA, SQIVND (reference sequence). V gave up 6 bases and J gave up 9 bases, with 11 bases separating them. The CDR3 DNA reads TGTGCCAGTAGCCCCTTTTCTCGCTACACCTTC. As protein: CASSPFSRYTF.

The CDR3 region is CASSAQGFSNQPQHF. CDR3 in DNA: TGTGCCAGCAGCGCCCAGGGTTTTAGCAATCAGCCCCAGCATTTT. This chain joins TRBV9 and TRBJ1-5; D perhaps matches TRBD1 (5 bases). The germline V gene encodes CDR1 SGDLS and CDR2 YYNGEE. The length of the CDR3 is 15 residues. V was trimmed by 3 bases and J by 0 bases, leaving 10 bases between them.

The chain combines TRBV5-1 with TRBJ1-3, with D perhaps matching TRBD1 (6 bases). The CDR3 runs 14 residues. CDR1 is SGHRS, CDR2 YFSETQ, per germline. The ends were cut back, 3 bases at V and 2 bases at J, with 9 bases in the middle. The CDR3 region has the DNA TGCGCCAGCAGCTCCTGGGACACTGGAAACACCATATATTTT. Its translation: CASSSWDTGNTIYF. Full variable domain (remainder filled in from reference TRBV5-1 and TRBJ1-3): KAGVTQTPRYLIKTRGQQVTLSCSPISGHRSVSWYQQTPGQGLQFLFEYFSETQRNKGNFPGRFSGRQFSNSRSEMNVSTLELGDSALYLCASSSWDTGNTIYFGEGSWLTVV.

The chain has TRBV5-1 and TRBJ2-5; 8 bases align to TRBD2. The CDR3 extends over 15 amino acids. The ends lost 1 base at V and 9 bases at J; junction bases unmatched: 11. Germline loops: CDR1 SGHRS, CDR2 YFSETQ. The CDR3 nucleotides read TGCGCCAGCAGCTTGCGACGGGAGGGTCCCCGGTCCCAGTACTTC. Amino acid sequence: CASSLRREGPRSQYF.

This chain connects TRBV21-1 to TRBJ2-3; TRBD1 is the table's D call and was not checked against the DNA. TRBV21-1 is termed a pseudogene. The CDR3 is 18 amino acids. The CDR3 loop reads CASSKGPQGRGSTDTQYF. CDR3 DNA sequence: TGTGCCAGCAGCAAAGGCCCACAGGGCAGGGGATCGACAGATACGCAGTATTTT.

The DNA of the CDR3 is TGTGCCTCGAACAGTTGGGACAGGGCCAATGAGCAGTTCTTC. As protein: CASNSWDRANEQFF. The gene calls are TRBV28 and TRBJ2-1, with 9 bases that match TRBD1. The length of the CDR3 is 14 residues. The J segment lost 6 bases and the V segment lost 11 bases, leaving 11 bases of the junction unmatched. Germline values: CDR1 MDHEN, CDR2 SYDVKM.

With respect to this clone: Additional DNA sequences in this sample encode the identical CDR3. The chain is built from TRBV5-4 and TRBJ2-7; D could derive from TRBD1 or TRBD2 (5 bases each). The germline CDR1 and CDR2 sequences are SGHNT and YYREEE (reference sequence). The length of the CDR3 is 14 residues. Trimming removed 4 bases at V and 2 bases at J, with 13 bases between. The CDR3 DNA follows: TGTGCCAGCAGCCTAGGGGACGGAACCTACGAGCAGTACTTC. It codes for CASSLGDGTYEQYF.

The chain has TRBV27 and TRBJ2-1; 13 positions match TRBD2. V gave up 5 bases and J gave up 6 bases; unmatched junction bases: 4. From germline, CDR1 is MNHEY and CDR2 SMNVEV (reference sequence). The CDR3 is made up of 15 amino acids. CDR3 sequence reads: CASSHTSGRANEQFF. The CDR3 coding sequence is TGTGCCAGCAGTCACACTAGCGGGAGGGCCAATGAGCAGTTCTTC.

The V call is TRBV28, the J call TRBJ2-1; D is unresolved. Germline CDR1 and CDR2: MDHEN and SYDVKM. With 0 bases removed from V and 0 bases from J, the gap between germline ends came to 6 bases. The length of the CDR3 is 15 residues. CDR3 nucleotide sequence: TGTGCCAGCAGTTTATGGGTGGACTCCTACAATGAGCAGTTCTTC. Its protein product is CASSLWVDSYNEQFF.

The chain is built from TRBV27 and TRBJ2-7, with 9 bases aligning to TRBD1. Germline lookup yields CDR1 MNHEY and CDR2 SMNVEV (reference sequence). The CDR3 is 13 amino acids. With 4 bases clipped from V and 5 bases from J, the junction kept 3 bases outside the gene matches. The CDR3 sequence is CASSSDRGHEQYF. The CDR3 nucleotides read TGTGCCAGCAGTTCGGACAGGGGCCACGAGCAGTACTTC.

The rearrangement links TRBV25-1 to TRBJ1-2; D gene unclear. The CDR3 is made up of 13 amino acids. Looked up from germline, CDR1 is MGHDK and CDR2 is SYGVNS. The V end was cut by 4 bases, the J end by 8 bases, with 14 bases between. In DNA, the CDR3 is TGTGCCAGCAGTGGAGGCCAGAGGACGGGCTACACCTTC. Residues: CASSGGQRTGYTF.

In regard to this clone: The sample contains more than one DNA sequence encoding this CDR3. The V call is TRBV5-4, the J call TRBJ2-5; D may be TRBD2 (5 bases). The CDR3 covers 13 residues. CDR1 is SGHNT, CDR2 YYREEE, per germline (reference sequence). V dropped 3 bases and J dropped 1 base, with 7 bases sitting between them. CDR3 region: CASSWESQETQYF. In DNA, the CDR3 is TGTGCCAGCAGCTGGGAGTCCCAAGAGACCCAGTACTTC.

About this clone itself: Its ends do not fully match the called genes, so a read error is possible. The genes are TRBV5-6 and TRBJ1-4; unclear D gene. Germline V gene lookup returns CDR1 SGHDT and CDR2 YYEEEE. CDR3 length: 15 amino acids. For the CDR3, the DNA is TGTGCCAGCAGCTTGGCAACGGCGATGAATGGAAAACTGTTTTTT. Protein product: CASSLATAMNGKLFF.

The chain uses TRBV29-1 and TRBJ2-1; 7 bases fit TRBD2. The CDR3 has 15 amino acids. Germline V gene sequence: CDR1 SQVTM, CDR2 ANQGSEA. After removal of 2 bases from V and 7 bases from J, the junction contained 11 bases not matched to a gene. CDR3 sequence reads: CSVENFAGVGNEQFF. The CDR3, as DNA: TGCAGCGTTGAAAATTTTGCGGGAGTGGGTAATGAGCAGTTCTTC.

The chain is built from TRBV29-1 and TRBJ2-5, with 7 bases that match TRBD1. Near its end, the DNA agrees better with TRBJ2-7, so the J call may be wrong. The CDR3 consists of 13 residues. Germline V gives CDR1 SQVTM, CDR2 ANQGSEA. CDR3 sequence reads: CSVEGQLSYEQYF. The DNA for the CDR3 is TGCAGCGTTGAGGGACAGCTCTCCTACGAGCAGTACTTC.

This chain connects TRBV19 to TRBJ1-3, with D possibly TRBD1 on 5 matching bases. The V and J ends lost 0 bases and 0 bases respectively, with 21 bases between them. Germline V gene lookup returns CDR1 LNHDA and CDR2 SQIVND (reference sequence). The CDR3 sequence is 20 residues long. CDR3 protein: CASSIDLTGLGTNSGNTIYF. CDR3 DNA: TGTGCCAGTAGTATAGATTTAACCGGCCTCGGGACCAACTCTGGAAACACCATATATTTT. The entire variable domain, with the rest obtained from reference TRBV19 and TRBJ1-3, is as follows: DGGITQSPKYLFRKEGQNVTLSCEQNLNHDAMYWYRQDPGQGLRLIYYSQIVNDFQKGDIAEGYSVSREKKESFPLTVTSAQKNPTAFYLCASSIDLTGLGTNSGNTIYFGEGSWLTVV.

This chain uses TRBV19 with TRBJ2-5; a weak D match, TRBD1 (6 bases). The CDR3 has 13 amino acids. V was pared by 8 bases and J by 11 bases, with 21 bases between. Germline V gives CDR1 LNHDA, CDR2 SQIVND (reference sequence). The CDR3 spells CASQRDTAGEQYF. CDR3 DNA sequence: TGTGCCAGTCAACGGGACACCGCCGGAGAGCAGTACTTC.

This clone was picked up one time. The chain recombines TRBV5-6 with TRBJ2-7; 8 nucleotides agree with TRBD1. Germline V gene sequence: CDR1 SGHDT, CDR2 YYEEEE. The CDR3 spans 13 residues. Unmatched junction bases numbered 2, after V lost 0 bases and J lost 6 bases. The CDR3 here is CASSLGQGFEQYF. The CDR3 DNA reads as TGTGCCAGCAGCTTGGGACAGGGGTTCGAGCAGTACTTC.

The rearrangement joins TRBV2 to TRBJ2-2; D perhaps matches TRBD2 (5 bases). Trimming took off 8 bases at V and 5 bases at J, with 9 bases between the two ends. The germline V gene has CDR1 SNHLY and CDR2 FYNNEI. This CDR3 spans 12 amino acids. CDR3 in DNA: TGTGCCAGCCTACTAGGGACCGGGGAGCTGTTTTTT. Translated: CASLLGTGELFF.

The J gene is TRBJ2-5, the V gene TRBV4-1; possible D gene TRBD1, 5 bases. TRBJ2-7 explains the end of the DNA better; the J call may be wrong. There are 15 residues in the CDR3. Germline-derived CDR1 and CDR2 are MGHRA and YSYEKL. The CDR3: CASSHTDSSTYEQYF. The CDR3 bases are TGCGCCAGCAGCCACACCGACAGTTCCACCTACGAGCAGTACTTC.